The rows below give T cell receptor beta chains drawn from one sample of a study of T cells after posttransplantation cyclophosphamide. This table comes from immunoSEQ multiplex PCR, and its TCRdb copy is limited to in-frame clones, with some not included. The sample holds 20,000 to 25,000 clones; 97% are singletons and the top ten take less than 0.15%. The material sequenced was naive CD4+ T cells sorted from PBMCs. These receptors were taken from a man aged 50 to 60 in good health, CMV-negative, and a related stem cell transplant donor. Each CDR3 is given with its conserved first and last residue. The D gene is left open where the match is weak. Clone size is shown for a subset of rows, as once, few, many or a class of expanded clone.

V gene,clone size,D gene,J gene,CDR3 protein,CDR3 DNA
TRBV25-1,-,-,TRBJ1-2,CASSRGHANYGYTF,TGTGCCAGCAGTAGGGGTCATGCTAACTATGGCTACACCTTC
TRBV4-2,-,TRBD1,TRBJ1-1,CASSRQGAMNTEAFF,TGTGCCAGCAGCCGGCAGGGGGCAATGAACACTGAAGCTTTCTTT
TRBV28,-,-,TRBJ1-3,CASSSGALSGNTIYF,TGTGCCAGCAGTTCTGGGGCCCTCTCTGGAAACACCATATATTTT
TRBV7-2,-,TRBD1,TRBJ1-5,CASSRQGGSNQPQHF,TGTGCCAGCAGCCGACAGGGGGGTAGCAATCAGCCCCAGCATTTT
TRBV4-3,once,-,TRBJ2-5,CASSLDKKETQYF,TGCGCCAGCAGCCTCGACAAGAAAGAGACCCAGTACTTC
TRBV6-1,-,TRBD1,TRBJ2-7,CASSVSLTGSGYEQYF,TGTGCCAGCAGTGTTTCCCTGACAGGGTCAGGCTACGAGCAGTACTTC
TRBV7-7,-,TRBD2,TRBJ2-3,CASSLGLAGPDTQYF,TGTGCTAGCAGCTTAGGACTAGCGGGACCAGATACGCAGTATTTT
TRBV6-1,-,TRBD1,TRBJ2-7,CASSRQGGNEQYF,TGTGCCAGCAGTCGACAGGGGGGCAACGAGCAGTACTTC
TRBV5-4,-,-,TRBJ2-2,CASSRGGVDAHTGELFF,TGTGCCAGCAGCCGTGGGGGCGTCGATGCGCACACCGGGGAGCTGTTTTTT
TRBV27,-,TRBD2,TRBJ2-2,CASSLHPLAVTGELFF,TGTGCCAGCAGTTTACATCCACTAGCGGTAACCGGGGAGCTGTTTTTT
TRBV9,once,-,TRBJ1-1,CASSVSGENTEAFF,TGTGCCAGCAGCGTATCGGGGGAAAACACTGAAGCTTTCTTT
TRBV6-5,-,TRBD1,TRBJ2-2,CASTGDRPNTGELFF,TGTGCCAGCACCGGGGACAGACCAAACACCGGGGAGCTGTTTTTT
TRBV4-1,once,-,TRBJ2-1,CASSQDRVGVFPYNEQFF,TGCGCCAGCAGCCAAGATCGGGTGGGAGTTTTCCCCTACAATGAGCAGTTCTTC
TRBV5-1,-,TRBD1,TRBJ2-7,CASSPGTGFTYEQYF,TGCGCCAGCAGCCCCGGGACAGGGTTTACCTACGAGCAGTACTTC
TRBV5-1,once,-,TRBJ2-2,CASSPGTLNTGELFF,TGCGCCAGCAGCCCCGGGACACTGAACACCGGGGAGCTGTTTTTT
TRBV5-1,-,-,TRBJ1-1,CAGWKTESGNTEAFF,TGCGCCGGGTGGAAGACGGAATCAGGAAACACTGAAGCTTTCTTT
TRBV18,-,-,TRBJ2-7,CASSPTPSGPLGQYF,TGTGCCAGCTCACCAACCCCGTCAGGGCCGCTGGGGCAGTACTTC
TRBV29-1,-,TRBD2,TRBJ2-7,CSVELGGYEQYF,TGCAGCGTTGAATTGGGGGGGTACGAGCAGTACTTC
TRBV9,-,TRBD2,TRBJ2-3,CASSVGIAGRNTDTQYF,TGTGCCAGCAGCGTTGGCATAGCGGGGCGGAATACAGATACGCAGTATTTT
TRBV19,-,TRBD1,TRBJ1-2,CASSSGTANYGYTF,TGTGCCAGTAGTTCGGGGACAGCTAACTATGGCTACACCTTC
TRBV2,-,-,TRBJ1-4,CASSSQAGSELFF,TGTGCCAGCAGTAGTCAGGCCGGTAGCGAACTGTTTTTT
TRBV11-2,-,TRBD2,TRBJ2-1,CASSMNLAGAYYNEQFF,TGTGCCAGCAGCATGAACCTAGCGGGGGCATACTACAATGAGCAGTTCTTC
TRBV7-9,-,-,TRBJ2-5,CASSPIFGLTGKETQYF,TGTGCCAGCAGCCCGATATTTGGGCTTACAGGGAAGGAGACCCAGTACTTC
TRBV10-3,-,-,TRBJ2-5,CAISEARLAGETQYF,TGTGCCATCAGTGAAGCTCGGCTGGCGGGGGAGACCCAGTACTTC
TRBV6-6,once,TRBD2,TRBJ2-1,CASSPGTSGNNEQFF,TGTGCCAGCAGCCCCGGGACTAGCGGGAACAATGAGCAGTTCTTC
TRBV30,-,-,TRBJ1-2,CACEIYYGYTF,TGTGCCTGTGAGATTTACTATGGCTACACCTTC
TRBV28,-,-,TRBJ2-5,CASSPPGRETQYF,TGTGCCAGCAGTCCCCCGGGTCGGGAGACCCAGTACTTC
TRBV2,-,TRBD1,TRBJ1-6,CASRDTGQSYSPLHF,TGTGCCAGCAGAGACACGGGACAGAGCTATTCACCCCTCCACTTT
TRBV30,-,TRBD2,TRBJ2-3,CAWDLGLAVVDTQYF,TGTGCCTGGGATTTAGGACTAGCGGTGGTGGATACGCAGTATTTT
TRBV2,once,TRBD1,TRBJ1-5,CASSDGLAGGDQPQHF,TGTGCCAGCAGTGACGGTTTGGCAGGGGGCGATCAGCCCCAGCATTTT
TRBV9,-,-,TRBJ2-1,CASSVGPNNEQFF,TGTGCCAGCAGCGTTGGCCCGAACAATGAGCAGTTCTTC
TRBV6-5,once,-,TRBJ2-4,CASSYSQEWRNIQYF,TGTGCCAGCAGTTACTCACAGGAGTGGAGAAACATTCAGTACTTC
TRBV4-1,-,TRBD1,TRBJ2-2,CASSQDFRDRGRRTGELFF,TGCGCCAGCAGCCAAGACTTTCGCGACAGGGGGCGACGTACCGGGGAGCTGTTTTTT
TRBV7-2,-,TRBD2,TRBJ2-7,CASSLVSGGSSLYEQYF,TGTGCCAGCAGCTTAGTCAGCGGGGGGTCCTCCCTCTACGAGCAGTACTTC
TRBV18,-,-,TRBJ2-4,CASSLGGYSGFLVKNIQYF,TGTGCCAGCTCCCTTGGCGGGTATAGTGGGTTTCTAGTCAAAAACATTCAGTACTTC
TRBV19,-,-,TRBJ2-7,CASSIWPDTNYEQYF,TGTGCCAGTAGTATTTGGCCGGACACAAACTACGAGCAGTACTTC
TRBV4-1,-,TRBD1,TRBJ2-1,CASSLPTGGYNEQFF,TGCGCCAGCAGCCTCCCGACAGGGGGATACAATGAGCAGTTCTTC
TRBV7-8,-,TRBD1,TRBJ2-5,CASRRDRVETQYF,TGTGCCAGCAGGCGAGACAGGGTTGAGACCCAGTACTTC
TRBV15,-,-,TRBJ1-2,CATSRGSYGYTF,TGTGCCACCAGCAGGGGCAGCTATGGCTACACCTTC
TRBV7-9,-,TRBD2,TRBJ2-1,CASRPTSGGYDEQFF,TGTGCCAGCAGGCCTACTAGCGGGGGGTACGATGAGCAGTTCTTC
TRBV2,-,-,TRBJ1-1,CASSARTAGTEAFF,TGTGCCAGCAGTGCACGGACCGCGGGAACTGAAGCTTTCTTT
TRBV7-2,-,TRBD1,TRBJ2-3,CASSFRQGSTDTQYF,TGTGCCAGCAGCTTCCGACAGGGGAGTACAGATACGCAGTATTTT
TRBV4-1,few,TRBD2,TRBJ2-1,CASSLPTSGGRNEQFF,TGCGCCAGCAGCCTTCCAACTAGCGGGGGGAGGAATGAGCAGTTCTTC
TRBV11-2,-,TRBD1,TRBJ2-5,CASSNRDSQETQYF,TGTGCCAGCAGTAACCGGGACAGCCAAGAGACCCAGTACTTC
TRBV11-3,-,TRBD1,TRBJ1-1,CASSPGTENTEAFF,TGTGCCAGCAGCCCAGGGACAGAGAACACTGAAGCTTTCTTT
TRBV21-1,-,-,TRBJ2-7,CASSSTSGGRYEQYF,TGTGCCAGCAGCAGTACTAGCGGGGGCCGGTACGAGCAGTACTTC
TRBV12-5,-,-,TRBJ1-6,CASGLRGGNSPLHF,TGTGCTAGTGGTTTGCGGGGGGGCAATTCACCCCTCCACTTT
TRBV27,once,-,TRBJ1-5,CASTWTLNQPQHF,TGTGCCAGCACTTGGACACTAAATCAGCCCCAGCATTTT